Shown below are 2 T cell receptor beta chains from a single sample sequenced in a study of T cell responses to AZD1222 COVID-19 vaccine. Assay: immunoSEQ multiplex PCR; the TCRdb copy retains only in-frame clones and omits some. The sample yields 84,000 or so clones, 90% seen once. The material was peripheral blood, obtained 28 days after the second AZD1222 dose. These receptors were taken from an adult who received the AZD1222 COVID-19 vaccine.

This chain uses TRBV7-9 with TRBJ2-5; D uncertain. The CDR3 length is 14 residues. Germline values: CDR1 SEHNR, CDR2 FQNEAQ (reference sequence). Trimming removed 0 bases at V and 7 bases at J, with 12 bases between. The CDR3 here is CASSLAMYWGTQYF. The CDR3 region has the DNA TGTGCCAGCAGCTTAGCAATGTACTGGGGGACCCAGTACTTC.

The chain recombines TRBV3-1 (or the pseudogene TRBV3-2) with TRBJ2-1, with TRBD2 identical over 8 bases. There are 14 residues in the CDR3. V shed 0 bases, J shed 7 bases, and the junction held 2 bases outside the gene matches. Germline lookup yields CDR1 LGHDT and CDR2 YNNKEL (reference sequence). Here the CDR3 reads CASSQDPGGNEQFF. CDR3 bases: TGTGCCAGCAGCCAAGACCCGGGGGGGAATGAGCAGTTCTTC.